These T cell receptor beta chains were read from a single sample in a study of control samples from healthy donors and cancer patients. Here immunoSEQ multiplex PCR was the method, and the copy in TCRdb shows in-frame clones only, minus some. The table includes fewer than 300,000 clones, roughly 87% detected once. Sequencing was carried out using PBMCs. Receptors originate from a woman between 55 and 75 years old with lung cancer. Both conserved end residues are part of each CDR3. The order of the fields is V gene, clone size, J gene, D gene, CDR3 DNA, CDR3 protein. The D gene is left open where the match is weak. Expanded clones get a size class; other rows say once, few or many, or leave the size out.

TRBV11-2	NA	TRBJ2-3	NA	TGTGCCAGCAGCTTAGGACGTTTTTTAGATACGCAGTATTTT	CASSLGRFLDTQYF
TRBV18	NA	TRBJ2-5	NA	TGTGCCAGCTCGCCCGAATTATCGATGGACCAGTACTTC	CASSPELSMDQYF
TRBV3-1/TRBV3-2	NA	TRBJ1-2	TRBD1	TGTGCCAGCAGCCAGGAAACAAGACAGGGGGCCGGCTACACCTTC	CASSQETRQGAGYTF
TRBV28	once	TRBJ1-5	NA	TGTGCCAGCAGACGGGGGGCATCCCATCAGCCCCAGCATTTT	CASRRGASHQPQHF
TRBV3-1/TRBV3-2	few	TRBJ2-3	NA	TGTGCCAGCAGCCAAGGCTCCCGAGGGGGGATATCAGATACGCAGTATTTT	CASSQGSRGGISDTQYF
TRBV27	few	TRBJ1-5	NA	TGTGCCACCGCGGACCTGATGCCGCGGAGCAATCAGCCCCAGCATTTT	CATADLMPRSNQPQHF
TRBV3-1/TRBV3-2	NA	TRBJ2-5	TRBD2	TGTGCCAGCAGCCAGCCTCGGGAGGGTCTAGAGACCCAGTACTTC	CASSQPREGLETQYF
TRBV7-9	few	TRBJ2-1	NA	TGTGCCAGCAGCCCACGACAGGCAAGCTCCTACAATGAGCAGTTCTTC	CASSPRQASSYNEQFF
TRBV2	NA	TRBJ1-4	NA	TGTGCCAGCAGTGATTCTGCAACTAATGAAAAACTGTTTTTT	CASSDSATNEKLFF
TRBV5-4	once	TRBJ2-3	TRBD1	TGTGCCAGCAGCTTGTATCGGACAGGGAACACAGATACGCAGTATTTT	CASSLYRTGNTDTQYF
TRBV6-5	medium-sized	TRBJ1-6	NA	TGTGCCAGCAGTTACACACAGGGATTGGAGTCACCCCTCCACTTT	CASSYTQGLESPLHF
TRBV18	NA	TRBJ1-3	NA	TGTGCCAGCTCACCAAATCAGGGGTCTGGAAACACCATATATTTT	CASSPNQGSGNTIYF
TRBV9	many	TRBJ1-1	NA	TGTGCCAGCAGCGTATGGGCCGGGGGGGGCGTGGACACTGAAGCTTTCTTT	CASSVWAGGGVDTEAFF
TRBV18	NA	TRBJ2-7	NA	TGTGCCAGCTCACCGACGGGGAGCTCCTACGAGCAGTACTTC	CASSPTGSSYEQYF
TRBV7-2	NA	TRBJ2-7	NA	TGTGCCAGCAGCTTAGATTGGGCAGCCTCCTACGAGCAGTACTTC	CASSLDWAASYEQYF
TRBV7-2	NA	TRBJ1-5	NA	TGTGCCAGCAGCCCAACCGGACAGTCTCAGCCCCAGCATTTT	CASSPTGQSQPQHF
TRBV5-1	NA	TRBJ1-6	NA	TGCGCCAGCAGCTTGGAGCGCCAGGGAAGGGTCCTCCACTTT	CASSLERQGRVLHF
TRBV18	NA	TRBJ2-5	TRBD1	TGTGCCAGCTCACCTCTTTCCGGGACAGAAGAGACCCAGTACTTC	CASSPLSGTEETQYF
TRBV5-1	NA	TRBJ2-1	NA	TGCGCCAGCAGCCCGGCGCGGGGGCTTTATGATGAGCAGTTCTTC	CASSPARGLYDEQFF
TRBV27	NA	TRBJ2-7	TRBD1	TGTGCCAGCAGTTTTTCAGGGGGCTATTACGAGCAGTACTTC	CASSFSGGYYEQYF
TRBV5-1	NA	TRBJ2-2	TRBD1	TGCGCCAGCAGCCCGAGTCGGGGGACAGGGAATTCCGGGGAGCTGTTTTTT	CASSPSRGTGNSGELFF
TRBV10-2	NA	TRBJ1-6	NA	TGCGCCAGCAGTGACGGAACGGGGTCTTTGTGGAATTCACCCCTCCACTTT	CASSDGTGSLWNSPLHF
TRBV7-9	NA	TRBJ2-1	TRBD1	TGTGCCAGCAGCGCAAGGACAGGCTCCTACAATGAGCAGTTCTTC	CASSARTGSYNEQFF
TRBV25-1	NA	TRBJ1-4	NA	TGTGCCAGCAGTGAATATAAGAGAGGGACTAATGAAAAACTGTTTTTT	CASSEYKRGTNEKLFF
TRBV24-1	NA	TRBJ1-5	NA	TGTGCCACCAGTCCCGGGGCCACGGTAGGTCAGCCCCAGCATTTT	CATSPGATVGQPQHF
TRBV10-3	NA	TRBJ2-1	TRBD2	TGTGCCATCAGTGATCCCGGACTAGCGGGATACAATGAGCAGTTCTTC	CAISDPGLAGYNEQFF
TRBV5-1	NA	TRBJ2-1	NA	TGCGCCAGCAGCACGGGACTGGATGAGCAGTTCTTC	CASSTGLDEQFF
TRBV3-1/TRBV3-2	NA	TRBJ1-3	NA	TGTGCCAGCAGCCAAGACGACCACTCTGGAAACACCATATATTTT	CASSQDDHSGNTIYF
TRBV5-1	NA	TRBJ1-1	NA	TGCGCCAGCAGCTTTAATTCAGGGGTTGCTGAAGCTTTCTTT	CASSFNSGVAEAFF
TRBV9	NA	TRBJ1-5	NA	TGTGCCAGCAGCGTAGCAGGTAATCAGCCCCAGCATTTT	CASSVAGNQPQHF
TRBV3-1/TRBV3-2	once	TRBJ1-2	NA	TGTGCCAGCAGCGCCAAGATTTCGTACCTCTGGGGCTACACCTTC	CASSAKISYLWGYTF
TRBV4-1	NA	TRBJ1-1	TRBD1	TGCGCCAGCAGCCAAGGTTCGGGACAGGATAGGGCTTTCTTT	CASSQGSGQDRAFF
TRBV10-3	NA	TRBJ1-2	NA	TGTGCCATCAGTGAGTCGACCGTTAGAAATTCCTATGGCTACACCTTC	CAISESTVRNSYGYTF
TRBV4-2	NA	TRBJ1-5	NA	TGTGCCAGCAGCCAAGAGGTAACAGGCGGCAATCAGCCCCAGCATTTT	CASSQEVTGGNQPQHF
TRBV28	NA	TRBJ1-1	NA	TGTGCCAGCAGTCTCATACCGCTTCCAGACACTGAAGCTTTCTTT	CASSLIPLPDTEAFF
TRBV7-8	NA	TRBJ2-3	TRBD2	TGTGCCAGCGGACTAGCGGGGGCCCGTAGCACAGATACGCAGTATTTT	CASGLAGARSTDTQYF
TRBV5-1	NA	TRBJ2-5	TRBD2	TGCGCCAGCAGCTTGGCCGGGACTAGCGGGAGAGGGTACCAAGAGACCCAGTACTTC	CASSLAGTSGRGYQETQYF
TRBV15	NA	TRBJ2-5	NA	TGTGCCACCAGCAGGGGTAGGGGGACCCAAGAGACCCAGTACTTC	CATSRGRGTQETQYF
TRBV10-1	once	TRBJ1-2	NA	TGCGCCAGCAGCGCAAACGGCGGGGGCTACACCTTC	CASSANGGGYTF
TRBV19	NA	TRBJ1-4	NA	TGTGCCAGTAGTGCCCCGGGACAAGCAACTAATGAAAAACTGTTTTTT	CASSAPGQATNEKLFF
TRBV5-1	NA	TRBJ1-1	NA	TGCGCCAGCAGCTTGGCGTCAGGCCCTGAAGCTTTCTTT	CASSLASGPEAFF
TRBV5-8	NA	TRBJ1-5	TRBD1	TGTGCCAGCAGCTTGGGAGGGACAGGGTTGAGCAATCAGCCCCAGCATTTT	CASSLGGTGLSNQPQHF
TRBV28	NA	TRBJ1-6	NA	TGTGCCAGCAGCCGCCCGCCCACCGCGGGGTATAATTCACCCCTCCACTTT	CASSRPPTAGYNSPLHF
TRBV2	NA	TRBJ2-7	NA	TGTGCCAGCAAAAGGGACTCATTACGGGAGCAGTACTTC	CASKRDSLREQYF
TRBV5-1	NA	TRBJ2-7	TRBD2	TGCGCCAGCAGCGCCCCGGGACTAGCCCTTTTAAACGAGCAGTACTTC	CASSAPGLALLNEQYF
TRBV9	NA	TRBJ2-7	NA	TGTGCCAGCAACCGGGCGGGCTCCTACGAGCAGTACTTC	CASNRAGSYEQYF